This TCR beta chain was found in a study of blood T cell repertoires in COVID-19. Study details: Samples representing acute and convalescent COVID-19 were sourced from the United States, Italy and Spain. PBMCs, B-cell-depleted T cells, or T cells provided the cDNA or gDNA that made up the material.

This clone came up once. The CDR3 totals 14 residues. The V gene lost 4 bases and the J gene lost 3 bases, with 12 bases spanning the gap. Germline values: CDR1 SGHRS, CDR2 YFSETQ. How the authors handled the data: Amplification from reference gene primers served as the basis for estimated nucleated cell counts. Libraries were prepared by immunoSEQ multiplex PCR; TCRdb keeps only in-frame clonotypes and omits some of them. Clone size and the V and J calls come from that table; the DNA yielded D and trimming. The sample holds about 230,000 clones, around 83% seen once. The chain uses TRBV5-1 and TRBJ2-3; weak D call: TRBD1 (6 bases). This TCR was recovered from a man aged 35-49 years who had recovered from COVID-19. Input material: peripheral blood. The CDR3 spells CASSRWGQTDTQYF. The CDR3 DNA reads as TGCGCCAGCAGCCGCTGGGGGCAGACAGATACGCAGTATTTT.